This T cell receptor beta chain stems from a study of cytomegalovirus exposure and HLA in healthy donors (dated by TCRdb to 2017 to 2019). Looking at the study overall: In an earlier analysis of fewer than 750 of the donors, around 300 Gb of sequence data and roughly 100 million unique TCR beta sequences from about 179 million T cells were reported. An earlier analysis of nearly 600 of the donors applied high-throughput TCR beta sequencing to assess whether each TCR beta V gene segment acted as functional or pseudogenic. Typing coverage differed by locus: A, B, C, DRB1 and DQB1 were typed in about 620-630 donors, DQA1 in 522, DPA1 in nearly 610, and DPB1 in around 440. Among around 400 genotyped donors of the cohort, an average of roughly 230,000 unique TCR beta nucleotide sequences was sequenced per donor, of which roughly 18% were non-productive. The study combined high-throughput TCR immunosequencing, statistical association of individual TCRs with disease status, and machine learning to predict cytomegalovirus infection status. The study profiled the T cell repertoires of about 720 subjects by immunosequencing and related them to cytomegalovirus serostatus. Donor age, sex, ethnicity and CMV serostatus were collected together with the repertoire data. In a later analysis, previously published TCR beta repertoires from fewer than 750 donors were re-analyzed and high-resolution HLA genotyping was added so that TCR occurrence patterns could be studied. All discovery cohort repertoires had been generated on a single sequencing platform. Of the approximately 400 genotyped donors, about 84% fell in the genetic ancestry cluster associated with self-reported Caucasian donors. In addition to the first cohort of 650 to 800 subjects, a separate validation cohort of some 120 different subjects was used. A handful of DR-DQ haplotypes were handled as single units for association and clustering because linkage in the cohort was strong. In the later analysis, no new phenotypic data were used to find candidate immune exposures; instead, reliance was placed on TCR beta sequences and their occurrence across donors. A later genetic analysis took genome-wide SNP genotypes for about 55% of the 666 donors and used that subset as a discovery cohort. HLA typing covered class I and class II loci at four-digit resolution. The aim of the study was to test whether cataloging public T cell receptors could identify signatures of past pathogen exposure. Approximately 300 gigabases of sequencing data and roughly 80 million unique TCR sequences made up an early release that covered 500 to 650 HLA-typed donors. On the study overall, not on this receptor specifically: Immune exposure information for the cohort was limited to CMV serostatus. V-gene and J-gene trimming of TCR beta chains was associated with a missense DCLRE1C variant in a later genetic analysis, and the association was replicated in an independent cohort. In a later analysis, the rate of TCR association differed among HLA loci, with DRB1 alleles having the most associated TCRs and HLA-C alleles having the fewest. The earlier analysis of around 600 of the donors excluded approximately 17 rarely observed V segments, including chromosome 9 orphons, because counts were too low. Several of the top co-occurrence clusters appeared to be linked to parvovirus B19, influenza, CMV and Epstein-Barr virus, according to a later analysis. Correlated functional status among segregating V segments might reflect linkage disequilibrium, but an unknown experimental factor could not be ruled out. The study gave a list of under 200 TCR beta chains associated with cytomegalovirus. A further reported finding was that TCR beta sequences accurately predicted the HLA-A and HLA-B alleles for most subjects in the first cohort. In this cohort, only TCR beta chains were sequenced, and detectable features were limited by the absence of alpha or paired-chain data. Roughly uniform sequencing depth across donors was assumed in presence/absence analyses, although this assumption may not hold. When HLA alleles, especially DR and DQ, strongly co-occurred, attributing TCR associations to individual alleles was difficult. A few of the identified cytomegalovirus-associated TCR beta chains were confirmed in vitro to be specific for cytomegalovirus antigens. Across donors, most TCR sequences were observed very rarely, whereas some public TCRs were present in many individuals. The sequencing pipeline was judged likely to have produced a cluster of highly shared sequence variants as a technical artifact. Cytomegalovirus status was reported to be diagnosed by the classifier with high specificity and sensitivity in both the original and validation cohorts. Because some donors lacked HLA typing at each locus, the association tests relied only on the typed subset. In a later analysis, HLA-associated TCR beta chains were found to be more clonally expanded and to have lower generation probabilities than equally common non-associated chains. According to a later analysis, most CMV-associated TCR beta chains appeared to be HLA-restricted, and the HLA associations seemed to be driven largely by CMV exposure. The authors suggested that the approach could potentially be generalized to other disease states and immunological phenotypes. In an earlier analysis of under 600 of the donors, most TCR beta V segments were observed in productive rearrangements about 87% or about 30% of the time, broadly matching IMGT annotations. According to a later genetic analysis, donors in an Asian-associated ancestry cluster had fewer N-insertions in productive TCRs than the approximately 630-donor mean. At a false discovery rate of 0.05, a later analysis linked approximately 18,000 TCR beta sequences to specific HLA alleles.

Library method: the immunoSEQ multiplex PCR assay. For the multiplex PCR, a mixture combining 60 forward primers for TCR Vbeta segments and 13 reverse primers for TCR Jbeta segments was used. Amplification of the CDR3 region of rearranged TCR beta genes was performed with a multiplex PCR assay on genomic DNA. The Illumina HiSeq System was used to sequence the amplified TCR beta libraries as 87-base-pair reads. Per the source publication's procedure: A later analysis counted tens of millions of unique TCR beta chains across the 550 to 750 repertoires, and around 12 million of these chains were shared by at least two donors. Raw reads were error-corrected and collapsed into unique sequences with a nearest-neighbor algorithm that merged closely related sequences to remove PCR and sequencing errors. Alignment of CDR3 sequences to IMGT reference sequences was used to assign V, D and J gene segments. Each retained sequence needed at least a six-nucleotide match to both a V gene segment and a J gene segment. A rearrangement counted as productive if the CDR3 had no stop codons and remained in frame with V and J, and every other rearrangement counted as non-productive. Following IMGT convention, CDR3 was defined as the stretch from the second conserved V-encoded cysteine to the conserved J-encoded phenylalanine. Sequences without an unambiguous match to a single V gene segment were excluded from the earlier analysis of a few hundred of the donors. An earlier analysis of several hundred of the donors called V segments functional above 56.7% productive rearrangements and segregating when the between-donor standard deviation exceeded 5%. A statistical classification framework was built for diagnosing cytomegalovirus status from the catalog of TCR beta chain sequences. In a later analysis, TCR nucleotide sequences were compared against IMGT/GENE-DB human TR gene sequences so that V and J genes could be assigned. The TCRdist pipeline was used in a later analysis to assign CDR3 sequences and most-parsimonious VDJ recombination scenarios. In a later analysis, each TCR beta chain was defined by its CDR3 amino acid sequence together with its V-gene family, and reads lacking a unique V-gene family were excluded. As a way to deal with suspected cross-contamination and a sequencing artifact, a later analysis dropped nearly 600 nucleotide sequences that were highly shared and had low generation probability. For each public chain, a later analysis derived a clonal expansion index from normalized ranks of inferred template counts within each repertoire. In a later analysis, generation probabilities were computed with a VDJ recombination model fitted to out-of-frame rearrangements, and the resulting probabilities were checked against IGoR. A later analysis scored TCR-TCR, TCR-HLA and TCR-CMV co-occurrence with hypergeometric tests, applying a repertoire-size bias correction to TCR pairs. In a later analysis, false discovery rates were estimated by permuting HLA or CMV assignments 20 times. In a later analysis, co-occurring TCRs were grouped using DBSCAN, with TCRdist sequence similarity added in when clustering inside HLA-allele-positive subsets. Repertoires with fewer than 30,000 or more than 120,000 public chains, plus five repertoires with anomalous nucleotide sharing, were excluded from co-occurrence clustering. TCRdb took over this immuneACCESS table, retaining in-frame rearrangements with V and J assigned. Such tables are incomplete; in checked studies, under half of the missing clones stem from an unresolved V gene, and the remainder is unexplained. That table is the source of V, J and clone size, and D and trimming were worked out from the DNA. This sample comprises about 200,000 clones, approximately 85% of them detected only once. The top ten hold around 2.3% of the sample.

The cohort was made up of about 670 healthy bone marrow donors. At the time of sampling, all cohort members were nominally healthy, though unrecorded immune exposures were likely present. The donor was CMV seronegative and was included in the group of over 300 seronegative cohort members. Every donor gave a peripheral blood sample, and the peripheral blood mononuclear cells from that sample were used for TCR beta sequencing. The Qiagen DNeasy Blood Extraction Kit was used to extract genomic DNA from the blood cell samples. Of note for this clone: Its antigen is currently not known. Per-nucleotide qualities are absent, and no much larger clonotype sits a single base away.

The specimen sequenced was PBMCs. The receptor was isolated from a woman in her 50s in good health and CMV-seronegative.

The sequence in DNA is TGCGCCAGCAGCCCCGGGACTAGCGGATATTTTTCCTACGAGCAGTACTTC. Translated, it reads CASSPGTSGYFSYEQYF. The sequence is built from TRBV5-1 and TRBJ2-7; 11 of the junction bases match TRBD2. The germline V gene gives CDR1 as SGHRS and CDR2 as YFSETQ. After removal of 4 bases from V and 1 base from J, the junction retains 10 bases not matched to a gene. From the cysteine up to the phenylalanine, the CDR3 has a length of 17 residues. Here the CDR3 DNA is all that survives: 51 bases in frame from base 1.